What follows is one T cell receptor beta chain and its context. Antigen unknown. At the deep level, the assay was run. In the original processing: Junction-only sequences without quality scores came from ImmunoSEQ, so filtering differed. Assay: immunoSEQ multiplex PCR; the TCRdb copy retains only in-frame clones and omits some. Clone size and V and J calls were adopted from that table, with D and trimming inferred from the DNA. The data contain millions of clones, over 85% of them seen just once; the ten biggest clones take up roughly 1.1%. CDR1 GTSNPN and CDR2 SVGIG come from the germline V gene (reference sequence). With 7 bases removed from V and 3 bases from J, the gap between germline ends came to 27 bases. There are 17 residues in the CDR3. The sample comes from a study of shared clonotypes between healthy human individuals. General study findings and limits: The authors sampled blood alone, and tissue repertoires likely differ.

Terminally differentiated effector memory CD45RA+ cells were excluded from the naive CD8 cells, which were CD45RO-negative and positively selected for CCR7. All donors qualified as healthy HIV-negative adults and had experienced no recent acute infections or vaccinations. This sequence originates from a young man in good health. The sequenced material came from naive CD8+ T cells sorted from blood. The rearrangement links TRBV30 to TRBJ1-1, with a tentative D call TRBD1 (6 bases). The CDR3 DNA sequence: TGTGCCTTCTCGGACAGCTATCTAATGAACGGCGACACTGAAGCTTTCTTT. Protein product: CAFSDSYLMNGDTEAFF.